This T cell receptor beta chain is from a study of T cells after posttransplantation cyclophosphamide. Trimming removed 3 bases from V and 0 bases from J; junction bases left unmatched: 2. Germline CDR1 reads LGHNA; CDR2 reads YNFKEQ. This CDR3 has 15 amino acids. Sequencing was performed with immunoSEQ multiplex PCR; in TCRdb, only in-frame clones are kept and a portion is missing. The record shows 30,000 or so clones for this sample, with no singletons present. This clone was counted many times. Its antigen is still unknown. General study findings and limits: TRB clonality was highly associated with recipient CMV seropositivity and reactivation.

The receptor was isolated from a woman aged 25 to 45 in good health and a related stem cell transplant donor. The sample comprised PBMCs. The chain combines TRBV4-2 with TRBJ2-7; 10 bases are a match to TRBD2. The CDR3 loop is CASSHGLADSYEQYF. As DNA, the CDR3 is TGTGCCAGCAGCCATGGACTAGCGGACTCCTACGAGCAGTACTTC.